This T cell receptor (beta chain) was recorded in a study of human T cells and chemical hapten exposure. Notes on this clonotype: Its target is not known.

Germline V lookup: CDR1 MNHEY, CDR2 SVGEGT. The CDR3 loop spans 15 amino acids. Trimming left V 0 bases short and J 6 bases short, with 12 bases between. As for time point: patch test 3, about 24 weeks after DPC sensitization. As to treatment: therapeutic diphenylcyclopropenone sensitization with weekly scalp DPC. General study results and limits: Controls formed significantly fewer large CDR3 similarity clusters than expanded TCRs did.

TCRdb redid the calling of the RACE reads with MiXCR, one entry per CDR3 protein. The sample shows around 150,000 distinct CDR3 sequences, about a quarter of them seen only once. The receptor was derived from a woman aged 18-30 years with alopecia areata. Some clones in this sample may be carry-over from other donors' samples. The chain carries TRBV6-2 or TRBV6-3 and TRBJ2-4; D unclear. The starting material was whole blood, obtained in connection with sensitization to the hapten diphenylcyclopropenone (DPC). The CDR3 DNA sequence: TGTGCCAGCAGTTACTCCCGGGTGATCGGAAACATTCAGTACTTC. Encoded protein: CASSYSRVIGNIQYF.